Listed below are T cell receptor beta chains from one sample, sequenced in a study of OX40 agonist ivuxolimab in advanced cancers. TCRdb's copy holds only in-frame clones and misses some; the assay was immunoSEQ multiplex PCR. The table has tens of thousands of clones, approximately 85% seen once. The sample was CD4+ or CD8+ T cells sorted from blood, taken in a trial of the OX40 agonist ivuxolimab. These receptors all come from an adult with an advanced solid tumor such as melanoma, head and neck, liver or kidney cancer. Each CDR3 is given with its conserved first and last residue. The D gene is left open where the match is weak. Expanded clones are given a class, and other clones once, few, many or no size at all.

d_call	v_call	clone_size	j_call	cdr3_aa	cdr3_nt
NA	TRBV28	NA	TRBJ1-1	CASSSFQGFTEAFF	TGTGCCAGCAGCTCTTTCCAGGGTTTCACTGAAGCTTTCTTT
TRBD1	TRBV5-1	NA	TRBJ2-3	CASSLGQGRDTQYF	TGCGCCAGCAGCTTGGGACAGGGGCGAGATACGCAGTATTTT
TRBD1	TRBV7-6	NA	TRBJ1-1	CASSSRDRATEAFF	TGTGCCAGCAGCTCACGGGACAGGGCCACTGAAGCTTTCTTT
TRBD1	TRBV7-2	NA	TRBJ1-2	CASSFGTGGYGYTF	TGTGCCAGCAGCTTCGGGACAGGGGGCTATGGCTACACCTTC
TRBD2	TRBV6-5	NA	TRBJ2-1	CASSYSGTSGNNEQFF	TGTGCCAGCAGTTACTCGGGGACTAGCGGGAACAATGAGCAGTTCTTC
NA	TRBV28	NA	TRBJ2-7	CASSLTGLEQYF	TGTGCCAGCAGTTTAACAGGGCTCGAGCAGTACTTC
NA	TRBV2	NA	TRBJ2-1	CAGTQNNEQFF	TGTGCCGGAACCCAGAACAATGAGCAGTTCTTC
NA	TRBV29-1	NA	TRBJ1-2	CSVGGDGETFGYTF	TGCAGCGTAGGAGGGGATGGGGAAACTTTTGGCTACACCTTC
NA	TRBV19	NA	TRBJ1-6	CASTLETVYNSPLHF	TGTGCCAGTACCCTCGAGACAGTTTATAATTCACCCCTCCACTTT
NA	TRBV13	NA	TRBJ1-4	CASSLSLLGKKLFF	TGTGCCAGCAGCTTATCACTTCTAGGGAAAAAACTGTTTTTT
NA	TRBV10-3	NA	TRBJ1-3	CAISDGGVSGNTIYF	TGTGCCATCAGTGATGGCGGGGTATCTGGAAACACCATATATTTT
NA	TRBV5-6	NA	TRBJ1-5	CASSLTGLDQPQHF	TGTGCCAGCAGCTTAACAGGGCTGGATCAGCCCCAGCATTTT
NA	TRBV6-5	NA	TRBJ2-7	CASRDIRGEQYF	TGTGCCAGCCGAGACATCAGGGGCGAGCAGTACTTC
NA	TRBV5-6	NA	TRBJ2-2	CASSLRSSLQKNTGELFF	TGTGCCAGCAGCTTGCGATCGTCGCTCCAGAAAAACACCGGGGAGCTGTTTTTT
NA	TRBV4-3	NA	TRBJ1-3	CASSQDRQSGNTIYF	TGCGCCAGCAGCCAAGATCGGCAGTCTGGAAACACCATATATTTT
TRBD2	TRBV7-3	NA	TRBJ2-5	CASSPAGGSQETQYF	TGTGCCAGCAGCCCGGCGGGGGGGTCCCAAGAGACCCAGTACTTC
NA	TRBV4-3	once	TRBJ1-1	CASSQAVMNTEAFF	TGCGCCAGCAGCCAAGCCGTGATGAACACTGAAGCTTTCTTT
NA	TRBV4-3	NA	TRBJ1-6	CASSQEDRAINSPLHF	TGCGCCAGCAGCCAAGAGGACAGAGCCATCAATTCACCCCTCCACTTT
NA	TRBV12-5	few	TRBJ2-7	CASGQSYEQYF	TGTGCTAGTGGTCAGAGCTACGAGCAGTACTTC
NA	TRBV6-4	NA	TRBJ1-6	CASSGESNSPLHF	TGTGCCAGCAGTGGGGAGAGTAATTCACCCCTCCACTTT
NA	TRBV11-2	NA	TRBJ1-2	CASSYGTLNYGYTF	TGTGCCAGCAGCTATGGGACACTTAACTATGGCTACACCTTC
NA	TRBV5-6	NA	TRBJ1-4	CASSLAGRWEKLFF	TGTGCCAGCAGCTTGGCGGGGCGGTGGGAAAAACTGTTTTTT
NA	TRBV15	NA	TRBJ2-2	CATSGGWVAGLLTGELFF	TGTGCCACCAGCGGAGGGTGGGTCGCAGGGTTGTTGACCGGGGAGCTGTTTTTT
NA	TRBV7-2	NA	TRBJ2-1	CASSLGEQFF	TGTGCCAGCAGCTTAGGTGAGCAGTTCTTC
NA	TRBV4-1	NA	TRBJ1-1	CASSGLGNTEAFF	TGCGCCAGCAGCGGGTTAGGGAACACTGAAGCTTTCTTT
TRBD1	TRBV5-5	once	TRBJ2-1	CASSLLSGTGNRNEQFF	TGTGCCAGCAGCTTGCTCTCCGGGACAGGGAACCGAAATGAGCAGTTCTTC
NA	TRBV29-1	NA	TRBJ1-2	CSVRQATTNYGYTF	TGCAGCGTTAGACAGGCGACTACTAACTATGGCTACACCTTC
NA	TRBV12-5	NA	TRBJ2-2	CASGSDYGELFF	TGTGCTAGTGGTTCCGATTACGGGGAGCTGTTTTTT
NA	TRBV29-1	once	TRBJ1-2	CSVEEAYRRGGYGYTF	TGCAGCGTTGAAGAGGCTTATCGTCGGGGCGGCTATGGCTACACCTTC
NA	TRBV7-9	NA	TRBJ2-2	CASSLGGGPGELFF	TGTGCCAGCAGCTTAGGCGGTGGACCCGGGGAGCTGTTTTTT
TRBD1	TRBV5-1	NA	TRBJ2-2	CASSPNEGAGGELFF	TGCGCCAGCAGCCCCAATGAGGGGGCCGGCGGGGAGCTGTTTTTT
NA	TRBV27	NA	TRBJ2-2	CASSYGLLTGELFF	TGTGCCAGCAGTTATGGACTTCTCACCGGGGAGCTGTTTTTT
NA	TRBV9	few	TRBJ1-5	CASSGDGLNQPQHF	TGTGCCAGCAGCGGGGACGGGTTGAATCAGCCCCAGCATTTT
NA	TRBV30	NA	TRBJ1-2	CAWTRDTYGYTF	TGTGCCTGGACCCGGGACACCTACGGCTACACCTTC
TRBD2	TRBV9	NA	TRBJ2-2	CASSSGGANTGELFF	TGTGCCAGCAGCAGCGGGGGCGCGAACACCGGGGAGCTGTTTTTT
TRBD2	TRBV5-6	NA	TRBJ2-5	CASSLETSGGQWGQYF	TGTGCCAGCAGCTTGGAGACTAGCGGGGGGCAGTGGGGCCAGTACTTC
NA	TRBV7-2	NA	TRBJ2-7	CASSPRVIHEQYF	TGTGCCAGCAGCCCCCGTGTCATTCACGAGCAGTACTTC
NA	TRBV7-2	once	TRBJ2-7	CASSGNLQKVGEQYF	TGTGCCAGCAGCGGGAACCTACAGAAGGTTGGGGAGCAGTACTTC
TRBD2	TRBV7-9	NA	TRBJ2-5	CASSLVSGTSGGETQYF	TGTGCCAGCAGCTTAGTGTCCGGGACTAGCGGGGGGGAGACCCAGTACTTC
NA	TRBV6-5	NA	TRBJ1-6	CASSYSNTEWSPLHF	TGTGCCAGCAGTTACTCGAACACAGAATGGTCACCCCTCCACTTT
NA	TRBV6-5	NA	TRBJ2-1	CASSSQENEQFF	TGTGCCAGCAGTTCTCAGGAAAATGAGCAGTTCTTC
TRBD1	TRBV19	NA	TRBJ2-7	CASSIGPGQGDFYEQYF	TGTGCCAGTAGTATAGGCCCGGGACAGGGTGATTTCTACGAGCAGTACTTC
TRBD2	TRBV7-2	NA	TRBJ2-1	CATSPLRTSGYDEQFF	TGTGCCACCTCCCCCCTCAGGACTAGCGGCTACGATGAGCAGTTCTTC
TRBD2	TRBV7-6	NA	TRBJ2-3	CASSLAPTGTSGAPDTQYF	TGTGCCAGCAGCTTAGCCCCCACGGGGACTAGTGGAGCCCCAGATACGCAGTATTTT
NA	TRBV19	NA	TRBJ1-1	CASKQWVGMNTEAFF	TGTGCCAGTAAACAGTGGGTAGGAATGAACACTGAAGCTTTCTTT
NA	TRBV28	NA	TRBJ1-1	CASTFLRGNTEAFF	TGTGCCAGCACTTTCCTACGAGGGAACACTGAAGCTTTCTTT
TRBD1	TRBV7-2	NA	TRBJ1-4	CASSPFGTGLEKLFF	TGTGCCAGCAGCCCCTTCGGGACAGGGCTTGAAAAACTGTTTTTT
NA	TRBV19	NA	TRBJ1-1	CASRLITNTEAFF	TGTGCCAGTAGGTTGATAACTAACACTGAAGCTTTCTTT
TRBD1	TRBV6-1	NA	TRBJ2-5	CASRLEQGVETQYF	TGTGCCAGCAGGCTGGAACAGGGGGTGGAGACCCAGTACTTC
NA	TRBV12-5	medium-sized	TRBJ2-7	CASGVGDGSREQYF	TGTGCTAGTGGCGTCGGGGACGGTTCTCGCGAGCAGTACTTC
TRBD1	TRBV15	NA	TRBJ2-5	CATRLTGTWETQYF	TGTGCCACCAGGTTGACAGGGACCTGGGAGACCCAGTACTTC
NA	TRBV4-2	NA	TRBJ2-7	CASSFWDTTYEQYF	TGTGCCAGCAGCTTCTGGGACACCACTTACGAACAGTACTTC
TRBD1	TRBV12-5	NA	TRBJ2-7	CASGAADRGPFYEQYF	TGTGCTAGTGGTGCCGCCGACAGGGGGCCCTTCTACGAGCAGTACTTC
TRBD1	TRBV5-1	NA	TRBJ2-5	CASSLATGVLETQYF	TGCGCCAGCAGCTTGGCAACAGGGGTATTGGAGACCCAGTACTTC